This T cell receptor beta chain is drawn from a study of blood T cell repertoires in COVID-19. Looking at the study overall: Nucleic acid was either cDNA or gDNA, and it came from T cells, B-cell-depleted T cells, or PBMCs.

Per the original methods: Counts of nucleated cells, estimated from reference gene primer amplification, were obtained. Repertoires were generated with immunoSEQ multiplex PCR, while TCRdb's copy carries only in-frame clones and drops some. V and J calls plus clone size are reproduced from that table; the DNA served to infer D and trimming. This sample has about 130,000 clones, with about 76% found just once. This CDR3 is built from 15 residues. Trimming at V came to 3 bases and at J to 3 bases, leaving 4 bases not matched to a gene. Germline V lookup: CDR1 SGHDT, CDR2 YYEEEE. The source material was peripheral blood. The chain has TRBV5-6 and TRBJ2-7, with 12 bases matching TRBD2. The clonotype was recovered from an elderly man with acute or convalescent COVID-19. CDR3: CASSSLAGGSYEQYF. The CDR3 DNA reads as TGTGCCAGCAGCTCCCTAGCGGGGGGGAGCTACGAGCAGTACTTC.